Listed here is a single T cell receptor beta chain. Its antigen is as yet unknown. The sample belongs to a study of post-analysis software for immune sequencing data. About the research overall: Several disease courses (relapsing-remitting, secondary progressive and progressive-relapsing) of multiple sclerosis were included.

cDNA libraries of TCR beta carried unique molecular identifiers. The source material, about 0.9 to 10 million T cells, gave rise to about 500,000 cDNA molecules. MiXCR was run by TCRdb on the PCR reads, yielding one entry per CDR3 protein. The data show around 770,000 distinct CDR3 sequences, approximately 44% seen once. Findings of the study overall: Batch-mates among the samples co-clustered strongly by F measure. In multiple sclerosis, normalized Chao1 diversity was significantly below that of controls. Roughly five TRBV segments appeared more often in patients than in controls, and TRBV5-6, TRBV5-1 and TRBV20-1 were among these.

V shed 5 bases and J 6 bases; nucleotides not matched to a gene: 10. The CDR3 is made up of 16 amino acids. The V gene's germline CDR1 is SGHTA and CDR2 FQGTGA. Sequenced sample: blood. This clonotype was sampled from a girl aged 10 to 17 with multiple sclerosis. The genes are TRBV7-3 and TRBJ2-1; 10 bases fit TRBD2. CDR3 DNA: TGTGCCAGCAGCAGGACTAGCGGAGCGACCCTCAATGAGCAGTTCTTC. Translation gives CASSRTSGATLNEQFF.